Listed below are T cell receptor beta chains from one sample, sequenced in a study of T cells in tuberculosis. Sequenced by immunoSEQ multiplex PCR; TCRdb stores in-frame clones only, minus some. Here the sample spans about 43,000 clones, approximately 94% being singletons. Sequencing was performed on PBMCs. These receptors were obtained from a donor between 10 and 29 years old with latent tuberculosis or without tuberculosis infection. Some clones in this sample may be carry-over from other donors' samples. CDR3s include the opening cysteine and the closing phenylalanine or tryptophan. D genes are given only for firm matches.

cdr3_nt,cdr3_aa,j_call,d_call,v_call
TGTGCCAGCAGTTTGGCCGCGGGGGGGACTGAAGCTTTCTTT,CASSLAAGGTEAFF,TRBJ1-1,NA,TRBV27
TGTGCCAGCAGTGAAGGAGGGTCGGACACCTGGTACCAAGAGACCCAGTACTTC,CASSEGGSDTWYQETQYF,TRBJ2-5,NA,TRBV25-1
TGTGCCAGCAGCACTACGACAGGGAACACTGAAGCTTTCTTT,CASSTTTGNTEAFF,TRBJ1-1,NA,TRBV5-6
TGTGCCAGCAGCTTAGAGAGAAAGGGGATGATAGACGGCTACACCTTC,CASSLERKGMIDGYTF,TRBJ1-2,NA,TRBV7-9
TGTGCCAGCAGTGCCGGGACAGGGAAAGGAGAGACCCAGTACTTC,CASSAGTGKGETQYF,TRBJ2-5,TRBD1,TRBV25-1
TGTGCCAGAAGCTTGGGAGTGCTAGATCTGAGACAGGGACGGTATGGCTACACCTTC,CARSLGVLDLRQGRYGYTF,TRBJ1-2,TRBD1,TRBV5-3
TGTGCCAGCAGTTTTCAGAACTACGAGCAGTACTTC,CASSFQNYEQYF,TRBJ2-7,NA,TRBV28
TGTGCCAGTAGTAGAAAAATCACAGGGACTGAAGCTTTCTTT,CASSRKITGTEAFF,TRBJ1-1,NA,TRBV19
TGTGCCAGTAGTACACCACTAGCGGGGGGGGGAGAGACCCAGTACTTC,CASSTPLAGGGETQYF,TRBJ2-5,TRBD2,TRBV19
TGCGCCAGCAGCCTGCTAGCGGGAGACTCCTACGAGCAGTACTTC,CASSLLAGDSYEQYF,TRBJ2-7,TRBD2,TRBV5-1
TGTGCCAGCCGCGCCGTTCGTACTGAGCAGTTCTTC,CASRAVRTEQFF,TRBJ2-1,NA,TRBV2
TGCGCCAGCAGCCAAGGAATTAGCGGGAGGTCCGAGCAGTACTTC,CASSQGISGRSEQYF,TRBJ2-7,TRBD2,TRBV4-3